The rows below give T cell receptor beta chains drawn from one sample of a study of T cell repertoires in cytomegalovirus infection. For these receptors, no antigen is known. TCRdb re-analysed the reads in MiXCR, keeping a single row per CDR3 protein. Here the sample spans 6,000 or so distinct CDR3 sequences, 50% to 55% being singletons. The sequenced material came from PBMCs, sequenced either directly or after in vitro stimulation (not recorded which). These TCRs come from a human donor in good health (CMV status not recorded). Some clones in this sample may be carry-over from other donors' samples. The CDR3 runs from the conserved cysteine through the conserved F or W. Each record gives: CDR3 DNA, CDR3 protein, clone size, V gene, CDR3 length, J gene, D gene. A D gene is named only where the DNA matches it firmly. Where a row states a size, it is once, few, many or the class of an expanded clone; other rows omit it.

cdr3_nt: TGTGCCAGCAGTTTAAACAGGGAAGCTTTCTTT
cdr3_aa: CASSLNREAFF
clone_size: -
v_call: TRBV12-3/TRBV12-4
cdr3_length: 11
j_call: TRBJ1-1
d_call: -

cdr3_nt: TGTGCCAGCAGCTTAAGAGGAGCTCGCGGGAGACCCGAAGGGGAGACCCCGGGCTTC
cdr3_aa: CASSLRGARGRPEGETPGF
clone_size: -
v_call: TRBV7-2
cdr3_length: 19
j_call: TRBJ2-5
d_call: TRBD2

cdr3_nt: TGTGCCAGTAGTAGCCTTCGGACAGGGTCGAATGAAGCTTTCTTT
cdr3_aa: CASSSLRTGSNEAFF
clone_size: -
v_call: TRBV19
cdr3_length: 15
j_call: TRBJ1-1
d_call: TRBD1

cdr3_nt: TGTGGCAGCAGTTCCCCAGAACCGAACCCGGAAGCTTTCTTT
cdr3_aa: CGSSSPEPNPEAFF
clone_size: -
v_call: TRBV6-2/TRBV6-3
cdr3_length: 14
j_call: TRBJ1-1
d_call: -

cdr3_nt: TGTGCCAGCAGCTCCGGAGGGAGCGGGAGTGGCGAGACCCAGTACTTC
cdr3_aa: CASSSGGSGSGETQYF
clone_size: -
v_call: TRBV7-9
cdr3_length: 16
j_call: TRBJ2-5
d_call: TRBD2

cdr3_nt: TGTGCCCCATGCCTCCGACAGGGGACCAATCATCCCCAGCATTTT
cdr3_aa: CAPCLRQGTNHPQHF
clone_size: -
v_call: TRBV6-5
cdr3_length: 15
j_call: TRBJ1-5
d_call: TRBD1

cdr3_nt: TGTGCCCGCAGCATGGTACAGAAGAATCATCCCCAGCATTTT
cdr3_aa: CARSMVQKNHPQHF
clone_size: few
v_call: TRBV6-5
cdr3_length: 14
j_call: TRBJ1-5
d_call: -

cdr3_nt: TGTGCCAGAAGCTGGGACACCCCTGGCTTCGAGCCGTACTTC
cdr3_aa: CARSWDTPGFEPYF
clone_size: few
v_call: TRBV7-8
cdr3_length: 14
j_call: TRBJ2-1
d_call: -

cdr3_nt: TGTGCCAGTAGTATAGCGGGACTGGCCTATGATCAGTACTTC
cdr3_aa: CASSIAGLAYDQYF
clone_size: -
v_call: TRBV19
cdr3_length: 14
j_call: TRBJ2-7
d_call: -

cdr3_nt: TGTGACAGCAGTTTCCCCAATGAGCATTTCTTC
cdr3_aa: CDSSFPNEHFF
clone_size: few
v_call: TRBV28
cdr3_length: 11
j_call: TRBJ2-1
d_call: -

cdr3_nt: TGCAGTGCTAGAGACCCCCAAGGGACGGTCTATGGCTACACCTTC
cdr3_aa: CSARDPQGTVYGYTF
clone_size: -
v_call: TRBV20-1
cdr3_length: 15
j_call: TRBJ1-2
d_call: -

cdr3_nt: TGTGCCAGCAGCTGGGACACCCCTGGCTACGAGAATTACTTC
cdr3_aa: CASSWDTPGYENYF
clone_size: -
v_call: TRBV7-8
cdr3_length: 14
j_call: TRBJ2-7
d_call: -

cdr3_nt: TGTGCCAGCAGTTGCCCCAATGAGCATTTCTTC
cdr3_aa: CASSCPNEHFF
clone_size: -
v_call: TRBV28
cdr3_length: 11
j_call: TRBJ2-1
d_call: -

cdr3_nt: TGTGCCAGCAGCGAGAATGACTTCCCGCGCGAGCAGTACTTC
cdr3_aa: CASSENDFPREQYF
clone_size: -
v_call: TRBV6-1
cdr3_length: 14
j_call: TRBJ2-7
d_call: -

cdr3_nt: TGTGCCAGCATCTGGGACACCCCTTTCGACGAGCATTACTTC
cdr3_aa: CASIWDTPFDEHYF
clone_size: -
v_call: TRBV7-8
cdr3_length: 14
j_call: TRBJ2-7
d_call: -

cdr3_nt: TGTGCCAGCAGCTGGGACACCCCTGGCGACGAGCAGTACTTC
cdr3_aa: CASSWDTPGDEQYF
clone_size: hyperexpanded
v_call: TRBV7-8
cdr3_length: 14
j_call: TRBJ2-7
d_call: -

cdr3_nt: TGTGCCATCACTACCACCCAACTAGACTACGAGCCGTACTTC
cdr3_aa: CAITTTQLDYEPYF
clone_size: few
v_call: TRBV28
cdr3_length: 14
j_call: TRBJ2-7
d_call: -

cdr3_nt: TGCGCCAGCAGCCAAGACCCACAGGGATCGCAAGAGCAGTACTTC
cdr3_aa: CASSQDPQGSQEQYF
clone_size: -
v_call: TRBV4-1
cdr3_length: 15
j_call: TRBJ2-7
d_call: -

cdr3_nt: TGTGCCAGCAGCCCTCGAGGGTACGAGCAGTACTTC
cdr3_aa: CASSPRGYEQYF
clone_size: medium-sized
v_call: TRBV14
cdr3_length: 12
j_call: TRBJ2-7
d_call: -

cdr3_nt: TGTGCCAGCAGTTTGATGGTGTACGAGCAGTACTTC
cdr3_aa: CASSLMVYEQYF
clone_size: -
v_call: TRBV28
cdr3_length: 12
j_call: TRBJ2-7
d_call: -

cdr3_nt: TGTGCAAGCAGTTTTTACCTAGCTGATCATTTCTTC
cdr3_aa: CASSFYLADHFF
clone_size: few
v_call: TRBV28
cdr3_length: 12
j_call: TRBJ2-1
d_call: -

cdr3_nt: TGCAGTGCTGGGGGACTAGCGGGAGTATTTTTTGATGAGCAGTTCTTC
cdr3_aa: CSAGGLAGVFFDEQFF
clone_size: few
v_call: TRBV20-1
cdr3_length: 16
j_call: TRBJ2-1
d_call: TRBD2

cdr3_nt: TGTGCCAGCTGCGGGGACACCCCTGTCGACGAGCAGTACTTC
cdr3_aa: CASCGDTPVDEQYF
clone_size: many
v_call: TRBV7-8
cdr3_length: 14
j_call: TRBJ2-7
d_call: -

cdr3_nt: TGTGCCAGCAGCTTGGACCCCCCTGGCGACTATCAGTACTTC
cdr3_aa: CASSLDPPGDYQYF
clone_size: few
v_call: TRBV7-2
cdr3_length: 14
j_call: TRBJ2-7
d_call: -

cdr3_nt: TGTGCCAGCAGCCCCCGCAGGATGGGTGAGGACGAGCAGTACTTC
cdr3_aa: CASSPRRMGEDEQYF
clone_size: few
v_call: TRBV7-9
cdr3_length: 15
j_call: TRBJ2-7
d_call: -

cdr3_nt: TGTGCCATCAGTGAGTCGAGGGCTAGCGGGAGCGCAGATACGCAGTATTTT
cdr3_aa: CAISESRASGSADTQYF
clone_size: few
v_call: TRBV10-3
cdr3_length: 17
j_call: TRBJ2-3
d_call: TRBD2

cdr3_nt: TGTGCCAGCAGCATTGTACAGAAGAATCATCCCCAGCATTTT
cdr3_aa: CASSIVQKNHPQHF
clone_size: few
v_call: TRBV6-1
cdr3_length: 14
j_call: TRBJ1-5
d_call: -